Presented here are 12 T cell receptor beta chains from one specimen sequenced in a study of blood T cell repertoires in COVID-19. The assay was immunoSEQ multiplex PCR, and TCRdb's table has in-frame clones only and misses some. Of about 260,000 clones detected, approximately 90% appear once; the ten largest clones hold about 3%. Specimen: PBMCs or T cells enriched from blood (not recorded which). These receptor sequences come from a man aged 40-50 years who had been exposed to COVID-19.

The gene calls are TRBV28 and TRBJ1-2; a weak D match, TRBD1 (6 bases). Germline lookup yields CDR1 MDHEN and CDR2 SYDVKM. This CDR3 region has 14 residues. With 6 bases removed from V and 3 bases from J, the gap between germline ends came to 14 bases. The CDR3 nucleotides read TGTGCCAGCAGCAGACGGGGGGCCGACTATGGCTACACCTTC. As protein: CASSRRGADYGYTF.

This clone was detected once. The rearrangement joins TRBV28 to TRBJ1-5; D unclear. In germline, CDR1 is MDHEN, CDR2 SYDVKM. This CDR3 contains 13 residues. Trimming removed 7 bases from V and 9 bases from J, with 16 bases in between. The CDR3 sequence: CASNQLTPGPQHF. The CDR3 coding sequence is TGTGCCAGCAACCAGCTCACCCCGGGGCCCCAGCATTTT.

A single count supports this clone. The genes are TRBV18 and TRBJ1-2; TRBD1 is a possible D gene (6 bases). The germline V and J ends were trimmed by 1 base and 4 bases, with 13 bases remaining between them. The CDR3 extends over 15 amino acids. Germline loops: CDR1 KGHSH, CDR2 LQKENI. The CDR3 reads CASSPQQGWGYGYTF. The CDR3 nucleotides read TGTGCCAGCTCACCACAACAGGGATGGGGCTATGGCTACACCTTC.

The V gene is TRBV6-2 or TRBV6-3, the J gene TRBJ2-2; D is uncertain. V was shortened by 0 bases and J by 6 bases, with 11 bases between the two germline ends. Per the germline V gene, CDR1 is MNHEY and CDR2 is SVGEGT. The CDR3 contains 15 residues. CDR3 in DNA: TGTGCCAGCAGTTACTCGATGCTAGTGGCCGGGGAGCTGTTTTTT. Translation: CASSYSMLVAGELFF.

This sequence joins TRBV9 and TRBJ2-7, with D unresolved. Trimming removed 0 bases at V and 6 bases at J, with 10 bases between. The length of the CDR3 is 13 residues. Germline values: CDR1 SGDLS, CDR2 YYNGEE. The CDR3 DNA sequence: TGTGCCAGCAGCGTAGCTGACTTTCGCGAGCAGTACTTC. Its protein product is CASSVADFREQYF.

This chain uses TRBV6-1 with TRBJ1-1, with D possibly being TRBD1 (6 bases). The CDR3 extends over 14 amino acids. CDR1 and CDR2 (germline): MNHNS, SASEGT. V lost 2 bases and J lost 4, with 11 bases in between. The CDR3 region has the DNA TGTGCCAGCAGTGAACCTACAGGGTCCACTGAAGCTTTCTTT. This gives the protein CASSEPTGSTEAFF.

The gene calls are TRBV28 and TRBJ1-2; no clear D gene. The CDR3 length is 12 residues. Germline loops: CDR1 MDHEN, CDR2 SYDVKM. The germline V and J ends were trimmed by 6 bases and 7 bases, with 12 bases remaining between them. The DNA for the CDR3 is TGTGCCAGCAGATTCGGTTCGGGTGGCTACACCTTC. Translation gives CASRFGSGGYTF.

The chain recombines TRBV28 with TRBJ2-1; D call uncertain. This CDR3 comprises 17 residues. Trimming took 5 bases from V and 0 from J, leaving 17 bases between them. Per germline, CDR1 MDHEN and CDR2 SYDVKM. The CDR3 sequence: CASSEAEEESSYNEQFF. The CDR3 nucleotides are TGTGCCAGCAGTGAAGCCGAAGAGGAGAGCTCCTACAATGAGCAGTTCTTC.

This chain joins TRBV7-9 and TRBJ2-1, with TRBD1 matching 11 bases. The CDR3 has 15 amino acids. Germline V lookup: CDR1 SEHNR, CDR2 FQNEAQ (reference sequence). V lost 11 bases, J lost 7 bases, and 13 bases stayed unmatched. This CDR3 is CALQGWDRGGNEQFF. The CDR3 nucleotides read TGTGCCCTCCAGGGATGGGACAGGGGGGGTAATGAGCAGTTCTTC.

The chain joins TRBV7-2 to TRBJ2-3, with TRBD2 as a possible D gene (5 bases). This CDR3 region has 14 residues. The V end was cut by 4 bases, the J end by 2 bases, with 10 bases between. Germline values: CDR1 SGHTA, CDR2 FQGNSA. Here the CDR3 DNA reads TGTGCCAGCAGCTCGCTAGCCTACACAGATACGCAGTATTTT. Its translation is CASSSLAYTDTQYF.

This clone was picked up one time. The chain is built from TRBV5-1 and TRBJ1-4; D remains ambiguous. The V end was cut by 2 bases, the J end by 8 bases, with 16 bases between. From germline, CDR1 is SGHRS and CDR2 YFSETQ. This CDR3 is 15 amino acids long. CDR3 nucleotides: TGCGCCAGCAGCTTTAGAGGACTACAAAACGAAAAACTGTTTTTT. Encoded protein: CASSFRGLQNEKLFF.

The chain carries TRBV30 and TRBJ2-2, with no clear D. Trimming pared 3 bases from V and 5 bases from J, leaving 10 bases between. The CDR3 covers 13 residues. The germline CDR1 and CDR2 sequences are GTSNPN and SVGIG (reference sequence). The CDR3 reads CAWRYRTTGELFF. In DNA, the CDR3 is TGTGCCTGGAGGTACAGAACGACCGGGGAGCTGTTTTTT.